This T cell receptor (beta chain) was obtained from a study of blood T cell repertoires in COVID-19. Across the study: COVID-19 samples from acute and convalescent phases originated in the United States, Italy and Spain. In each case, the material was cDNA or gDNA derived from T cells, B-cell-depleted T cells, or PBMCs.

This clone came up once. J was trimmed by 5 bases and V by 5 bases; bases with no gene match: 8. This CDR3 is built from 15 residues. In germline, CDR1 is SGHVS, CDR2 FNYEAQ. Sequencing used immunoSEQ multiplex PCR; TCRdb keeps in-frame clones, though not all of them. The sample includes fewer than 500,000 clones, roughly 85% of them seen just once. This clonotype originated in a woman aged 30 to 39 with active or convalescent COVID-19. The chain carries TRBV7-6 and TRBJ1-1; 10 bases map to TRBD1. The source material was peripheral blood. The CDR3 sequence: CASSAETGGGTEAFF. The CDR3 DNA follows: TGTGCCAGCAGCGCAGAGACAGGGGGCGGAACTGAAGCTTTCTTT.